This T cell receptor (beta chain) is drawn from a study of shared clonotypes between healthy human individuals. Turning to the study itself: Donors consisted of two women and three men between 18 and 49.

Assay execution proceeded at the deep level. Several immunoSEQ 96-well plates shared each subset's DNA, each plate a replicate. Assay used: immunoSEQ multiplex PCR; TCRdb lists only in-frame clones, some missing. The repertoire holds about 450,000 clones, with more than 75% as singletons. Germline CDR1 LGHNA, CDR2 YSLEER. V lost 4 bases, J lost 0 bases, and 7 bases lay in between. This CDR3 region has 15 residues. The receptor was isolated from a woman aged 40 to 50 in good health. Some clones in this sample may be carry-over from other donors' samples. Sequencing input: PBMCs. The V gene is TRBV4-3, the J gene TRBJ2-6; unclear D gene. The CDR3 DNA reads TGCGCCAGCAGCCCCCGTCCCTCTGGGGCCAACGTCCTGACTTTC. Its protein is CASSPRPSGANVLTF.